This T cell receptor (beta chain) was identified during a study of vaccination effects on CD4 cells after COVID-19. Findings and limits, study-wide: Late after vaccination, infection- and vaccine-induced clones showed marked clonal contraction. Recruitment yielded few convalescent patients, and the study had no early post-infection timepoints.

This CDR3 spans 15 amino acids. Looked up from germline, CDR1 is LGHNA and CDR2 is YSLEER. Trimming left V 0 bases short and J 4 bases short, with 10 bases between. TCRdb's copy holds only in-frame clones and misses some; the assay was immunoSEQ multiplex PCR. In the table there are 20,000 to 25,000 clones, about three quarters of which are singletons. Of note for this clone: As yet, its antigen is unknown.

Expansion of antigen-specific CD4+ T cells with viral peptide pools was carried out by the ViraFEST assay before sequencing. CD4+ T cells were isolated after roughly nine days of culture. Negative nucleocapsid antibody tests before and after vaccination confirmed no previous SARS-CoV-2 infection. Researchers reported culturing a few million PBMC in each well, adding 10 IU/ml IL-2 and approximately 10 ug/ml peptides. The source material was CD4+ T cells from PBMCs cultured with HCoV-NL63 spike peptides, sampled before COVID-19 vaccination. The chain recombines TRBV4-3 with TRBJ1-3, with D unresolved. The TCR comes from a human donor who received a COVID-19 vaccine. For the CDR3, the DNA is TGCGCCAGCAGCCAAGATAGGCAATTCGGAAACACCATATATTTT. Encoded protein: CASSQDRQFGNTIYF.